A selection of T cell receptor beta chains follows, all from one sample in a study of cytomegalovirus exposure and HLA in healthy donors. Measured with immunoSEQ multiplex PCR; TCRdb has only the in-frame clones, and not every one. Among 200,000 to 250,000 clones, 85% to 90% were seen once, and the ten largest hold approximately 1%. What was sequenced was PBMCs. The receptor set was obtained from a woman aged 18-29 years in good health and CMV-seronegative. Each CDR3 is given with its conserved first and last residue. Fields, in order: V gene, clone size, J gene, CDR3 protein. Size is omitted from some rows. Given values are once, few, many or a class for expanded clones.

>TRBV30|NA|TRBJ2-7
CAWSAIGLEQYF
>TRBV6-5|once|TRBJ2-5
CASNKGQKETQYF
>TRBV2|NA|TRBJ1-4
CASSHRQDYLKLFF
>TRBV15|NA|TRBJ2-1
CATSRGTGLAGNEQFF
>TRBV4-3|NA|TRBJ2-1
CASSLGQGYNEQFF
>TRBV6-6|NA|TRBJ2-3
CASRGTSGRFSDTQYF
>TRBV23-1|NA|TRBJ2-7
CASGPGGALGEQYF
>TRBV6-1|few|TRBJ1-1
CASSDRGMGNTEAFF
>TRBV4-3|NA|TRBJ1-2
CASSQTGGRMPYGYTF
>TRBV4-2|NA|TRBJ2-1
CASSQVYLVNEQFF
>TRBV7-3|NA|TRBJ2-1
CASSLILAVYNEQFF
>TRBV7-9|few|TRBJ2-3
CASSLAGATDTQYF
>TRBV7-9|NA|TRBJ1-1
CASSLARGAVLEAFF
>TRBV7-8|NA|TRBJ2-7
CASSPHRDYEQYF
>TRBV5-1|few|TRBJ1-2
CASSSLGADYGYTF
>TRBV6-5|few|TRBJ1-1
CASSYGGTEAFF
>TRBV29-1|NA|TRBJ1-5
CSVEDGAHSNQPQHF
>TRBV18|NA|TRBJ2-6
CASSRQGSGANVLTF
>TRBV5-1|NA|TRBJ2-2
CASSTALAGASLPGELFF
>TRBV30|NA|TRBJ2-5
CAWSVGSGSGRETQYF
>TRBV5-1|NA|TRBJ2-5
CASSLVGTGGEETQYF
>TRBV2|NA|TRBJ1-5
CASSVGGYGNQPQHF
>TRBV10-2|NA|TRBJ1-1
CASRERTGSGGTEAFF
>TRBV5-1|NA|TRBJ2-3
CASSYGTGTGTDTQYF
>TRBV4-3|NA|TRBJ2-7
CASSEGQGNAYEQYF
>TRBV11-3|NA|TRBJ2-7
CASRQGSGYEQYF
>TRBV7-3|NA|TRBJ2-3
CASSLMVAGGPDTQYF
>TRBV7-2|NA|TRBJ1-2
CASSSGGSLGGYTF
>TRBV10-3|once|TRBJ1-1
CAISDVGARTEAFF
>TRBV11-2|NA|TRBJ2-5
CASSLEGGGGETQYF
>TRBV5-8|once|TRBJ1-5
CASSFPGGLAGQPQHF
>TRBV15|NA|TRBJ1-2
CATSTTDMLLNYGYTF
>TRBV5-4|NA|TRBJ1-4
CASSLPGNEKLFF
>TRBV10-3|NA|TRBJ2-1
CAISDLTSGTVEQFF
>TRBV9|NA|TRBJ2-5
CASSVDSRETQYF
>TRBV7-3|NA|TRBJ2-1
CASSLTSGSAYNEQFF
>TRBV7-2|NA|TRBJ1-5
CASSMDRVYQPQHF
>TRBV25-1|NA|TRBJ2-1
CASSESSGGTYNEQFF
>TRBV4-2|NA|TRBJ2-1
CASSPGLADYNEQFF
>TRBV4-2|NA|TRBJ1-4
CASSQVYTPQGLATNEKLFF
>TRBV30|once|TRBJ1-2
CAWEPGSNYGYTF
>TRBV20-1|NA|TRBJ2-5
CSAHSPGEQYF
>TRBV5-1|once|TRBJ2-2
CASRYTSTSGGAGTGELFF
>TRBV27|once|TRBJ1-2
CASRETGGRGYTF
>TRBV10-3|NA|TRBJ2-7
CAISEGGTSGSYEQYF
>TRBV27|NA|TRBJ1-1
CASREGALNTEAFF
>TRBV7-2|NA|TRBJ2-5
CASRAGGETQYF
>TRBV10-1|NA|TRBJ2-2
CASSGDRATGELFF
>TRBV6-5|few|TRBJ1-2
CATRNSRDRDGYTF
>TRBV2|NA|TRBJ1-2
CASSEASRGGYTF
>TRBV11-2|NA|TRBJ2-3
CASSRDRGTDTQYF
>TRBV11-3|NA|TRBJ1-5
CARTDRDISPQHF
>TRBV4-3|NA|TRBJ2-1
CASSQDVGDSPYNEQFF
>TRBV13|few|TRBJ2-3
CASSLLFSDTQYF
>TRBV9|NA|TRBJ2-2
CASSVVPGGGAGELFF
>TRBV5-1|once|TRBJ1-1
CASSPGQGRNTEAFF
>TRBV18|NA|TRBJ1-2
CASSPLPEPSNYGYTF
>TRBV19|NA|TRBJ1-2
CASSIAGTGYHGYTF
>TRBV7-9|NA|TRBJ2-1
CASSLASWRENYNEQFF